Sequencing of this T cell receptor (beta chain) was carried out in a study of regulatory T cells in long-lasting Graves disease. Time point in this sample: newly diagnosed GD, antithyroid drugs for less than 3 months. The TCR library was made from RNA extracted from PBMCs. The patients were drawn from one endocrinology department in Xi'an, China. As concerns this clonotype: Its specificity is not known.

Notes on the study in general: When disease was persistent, TRBV28, TRBJ1-2 and TRBJ2-5 were the favored segments.

Arm-PCR with iRepertoire HTBI primers amplified the CDR3 regions for these TCR beta libraries. From the multiplex PCR reads, TCRdb called clonotypes with MiXCR, one entry per CDR3 protein. The repertoire has approximately 470,000 distinct CDR3 sequences, 15% to 20% of them found once; the top ten carry 12%. J lost 7 bases, V lost 3 bases, and 7 bases had no gene match. CDR1 is SGHTA, CDR2 FQGTGA, per germline. This CDR3 comprises 16 residues. The same data also went into a second study, on T cells in Graves' hyperthyroidism and ophthalmopathy.

This TCR was sampled from a man between 40 and 49 years old with Graves disease. The material sequenced was peripheral blood mononuclear cells (PBMCs), taken at new diagnosis, from a patient treated with antithyroid drugs. The V and J genes are TRBV7-3 and TRBJ2-1; TRBD2 agrees at 12 bases. The CDR3 coding sequence is TGTGCCAGCAGCTTGCTAGCGGGAGGGCCAGGGAATGAGCAGTTCTTC. Encoded protein: CASSLLAGGPGNEQFF.